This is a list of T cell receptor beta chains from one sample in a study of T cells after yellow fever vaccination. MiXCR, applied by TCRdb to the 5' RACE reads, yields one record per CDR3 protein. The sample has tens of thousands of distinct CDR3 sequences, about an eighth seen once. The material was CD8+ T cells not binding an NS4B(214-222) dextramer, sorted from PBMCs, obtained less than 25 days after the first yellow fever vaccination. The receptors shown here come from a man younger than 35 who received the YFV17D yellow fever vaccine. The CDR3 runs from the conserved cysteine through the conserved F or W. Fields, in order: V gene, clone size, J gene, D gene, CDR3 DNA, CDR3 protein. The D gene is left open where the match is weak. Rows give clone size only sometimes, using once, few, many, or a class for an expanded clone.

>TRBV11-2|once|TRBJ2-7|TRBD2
TGTGCCAGCAGCACAAGCTGGCTAGCGGGGGCTTCCTACGAGCAGTACTTC
CASSTSWLAGASYEQYF
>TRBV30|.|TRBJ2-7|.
TGTGCCTGGAGTTGGGTGAATTACGAGCAGTACTTC
CAWSWVNYEQYF
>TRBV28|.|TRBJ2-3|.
TGTGCCAGCGGGGAAGATACGCAGTATTTT
CASGEDTQYF
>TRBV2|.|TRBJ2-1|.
TGTGCCAGCAGTGAGAGGTCGGGCCGCCCTTATGAGCAGTTCTTC
CASSERSGRPYEQFF
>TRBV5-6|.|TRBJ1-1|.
TGTGCCAGCAGCTTAGATAGCACTGAAGCTTTCTTT
CASSLDSTEAFF
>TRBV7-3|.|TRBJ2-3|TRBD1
TGTGACAGCAGCTTAACGGGGACAGGGGGCACAGATACGCAGTATTTT
CDSSLTGTGGTDTQYF
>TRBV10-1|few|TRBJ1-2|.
TGCGCCAGCAGTGAGTCGAGAGGGCTGGGATTCTATGGCTACACCTTC
CASSESRGLGFYGYTF
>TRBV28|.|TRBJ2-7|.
TGTGCCAGCGGGGGTTCATCCTACGAGCAGTACTTC
CASGGSSYEQYF
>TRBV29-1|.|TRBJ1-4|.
TGCAGCGTTGAAGATATGACGCCAGGTGCAACTAATGAAAAACTGTTTTTT
CSVEDMTPGATNEKLFF
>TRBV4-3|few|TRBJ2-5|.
TGCGCCAGCAGCCAAGCCCCGGCAGGGAGAGAAGAGACCCAGTACTTC
CASSQAPAGREETQYF
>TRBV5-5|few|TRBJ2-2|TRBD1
TGTGCCAGCAGCACTCCGGGACAGGGATGGGAGCTGTTTTTT
CASSTPGQGWELFF
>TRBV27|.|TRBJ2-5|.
TGTGCCATCCCGGGTACCACCTCGTCAGAGACCCAGTACTTC
CAIPGTTSSETQYF
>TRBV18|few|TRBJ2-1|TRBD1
TGTGCCAGCTCACCCAGGGGGCCGTCGGGCAATGAGCAGTTCTTC
CASSPRGPSGNEQFF
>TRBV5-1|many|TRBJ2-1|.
TGCGCCAGCAGCTTGGTTAGCTTTGGCTCCTACAATGAGCAGTTCTTC
CASSLVSFGSYNEQFF
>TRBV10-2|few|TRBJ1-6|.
TGCGCCAGCAGTGAGCCCTATAATTCACCCCTCCACTTT
CASSEPYNSPLHF
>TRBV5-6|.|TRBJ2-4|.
TGTGCCAGCAGTCGACGGGAGTTCAAAAACATTCAGTACTTC
CASSRREFKNIQYF
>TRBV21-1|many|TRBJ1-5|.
TGTGCCAGCAGCAAGGGCCGGGACAGGGAGAGCAATCAGCCCCAGCATTTT
CASSKGRDRESNQPQHF
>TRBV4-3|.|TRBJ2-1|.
TGCGCCAGCAGCCAAGGAGGTTGGGGGAATGAGCAGTTCTTC
CASSQGGWGNEQFF
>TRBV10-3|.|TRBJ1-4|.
TGTGCCATCAGTGACGCGGCAGCCGAAAAACTGTTTTTT
CAISDAAAEKLFF
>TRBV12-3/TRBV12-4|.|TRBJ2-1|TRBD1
TGTGCCAGCAGTTTGGCAAGGGGGCAGAATGAGCAGTTCTTC
CASSLARGQNEQFF
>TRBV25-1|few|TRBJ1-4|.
TGTGCCAGCAGTGGTGTAGCAACTAATGAAAAACTGTTTTTT
CASSGVATNEKLFF
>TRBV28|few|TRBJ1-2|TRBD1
TGTGCCAGCAGTTTCATTACAAGGACAGGGGTTCTCTATGGCTACACCTTC
CASSFITRTGVLYGYTF
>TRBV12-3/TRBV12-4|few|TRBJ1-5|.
TGTGCCAGCAGCCCCCACAGGGCAAATCAGCCCCAGCATTTT
CASSPHRANQPQHF
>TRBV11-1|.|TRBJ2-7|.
TGTGCCAGCAGCTTATGGGGGGAAACGGGTGACAACGAGCAGTACTTC
CASSLWGETGDNEQYF
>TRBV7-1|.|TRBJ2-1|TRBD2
TGTGCCAGCAGTCTCAGTGTAGTAGCGGGATACAATGAGCAGTTCTTC
CASSLSVVAGYNEQFF
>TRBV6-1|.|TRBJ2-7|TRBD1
TGTGCCAGCAGAGATTCTCAGGGGGAGAGCTCCTACGAGCAGTACTTC
CASRDSQGESSYEQYF
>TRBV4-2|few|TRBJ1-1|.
TGTGCCAGCAGCCAAGGAATTACTGAAGCTTTCTTT
CASSQGITEAFF
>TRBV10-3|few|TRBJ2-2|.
TGTGCCATCAAAGAGACAGAGCTTAACACCGGGGAGCTGTTTTTT
CAIKETELNTGELFF
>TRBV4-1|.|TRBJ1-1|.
TGCGCCAGCAGCCATATGGGACCGGTTGAAGCTTTCTTT
CASSHMGPVEAFF
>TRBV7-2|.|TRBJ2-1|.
TGTGCCAGCAGCTTCCTGGCGGGGGCCTCCTACAATGAGCAGTTCTTC
CASSFLAGASYNEQFF
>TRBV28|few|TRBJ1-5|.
TGTGCCAGCAACCGTTATAGCAATCAGCCCCAGCATTTT
CASNRYSNQPQHF
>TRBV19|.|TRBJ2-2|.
TGTGCCAGTAGTATCGATCCACCTTTCATGAGCGAGATTCCCGGGGAGCTGTTTTTT
CASSIDPPFMSEIPGELFF
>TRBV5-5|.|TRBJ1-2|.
TGTGCCAGCAGCCTCCGGGGGTGGGCTGGGGATGGCTACACCTTC
CASSLRGWAGDGYTF
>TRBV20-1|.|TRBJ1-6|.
TGCAGTGCTAGTCAGATCGTTTCTAATTCACCCCTCCACTTT
CSASQIVSNSPLHF
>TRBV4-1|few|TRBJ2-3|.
TGCGCCAGCAGCCAAGCCCCAGCGGGCCCCCCAGATACGCAGTATTTT
CASSQAPAGPPDTQYF
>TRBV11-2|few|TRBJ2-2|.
TGTGCCAGCGGTGGCGGGGAGCTGTTTTTT
CASGGGELFF